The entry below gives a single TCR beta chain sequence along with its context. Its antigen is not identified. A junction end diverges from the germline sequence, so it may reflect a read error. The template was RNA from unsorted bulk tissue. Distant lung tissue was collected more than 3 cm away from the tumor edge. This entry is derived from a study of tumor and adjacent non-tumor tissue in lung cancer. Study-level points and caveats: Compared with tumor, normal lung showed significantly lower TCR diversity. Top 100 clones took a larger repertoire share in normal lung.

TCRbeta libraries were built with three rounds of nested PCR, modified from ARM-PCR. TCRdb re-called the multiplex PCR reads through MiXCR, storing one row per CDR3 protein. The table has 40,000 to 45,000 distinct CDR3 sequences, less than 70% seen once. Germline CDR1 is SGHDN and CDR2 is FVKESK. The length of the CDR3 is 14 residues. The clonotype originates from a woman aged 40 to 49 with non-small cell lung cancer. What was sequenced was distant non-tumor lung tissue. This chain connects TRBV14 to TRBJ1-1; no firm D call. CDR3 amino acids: CTSSQAGMNTEAFF. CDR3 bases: TGTACCAGCAGCCAAGCAGGAATGAACACTGAAGCTTTCTTT.